One and the same sample provided the 7 T cell receptor beta chains below, sequenced in a study of T cells in Graves' hyperthyroidism and ophthalmopathy. TCR beta CDR3 regions were amplified from RNA. HTBI primers were employed in a first-round RT-PCR of the TCR CDR3. TCRdb reanalysed the multiplex PCR reads using MiXCR and keeps one entry per CDR3 protein. The data hold 600,000 to 650,000 distinct CDR3 sequences, with less than 25% observed a single time. The sequenced material came from blood. The receptors shown here come from a man under 40 with Graves' ophthalmopathy.

This clonotype was counted ten times or more. The V and J genes are TRBV2 and TRBJ2-3; D is unresolved. V was pared by 5 bases and J by 3 bases, with 12 bases between. This CDR3 has 14 residues. Germline CDR1 reads SNHLY; CDR2 reads FYNNEI. CDR3 in DNA: TGTGCCAGCAGTCAACTGGGGTCAACAGATACGCAGTATTTT. It translates to CASSQLGSTDTQYF.

This clonotype appeared a few times. The chain has TRBV20-1 and TRBJ1-1, with D possibly matching TRBD1 (6 bases). V lost 3 bases and J 7 bases, leaving 15 bases between the germline ends. The V gene's germline CDR1 is DFQATT and CDR2 SNEGSKA (reference sequence). The CDR3 is 13 amino acids. The CDR3: CSARAGTSGEAFF. DNA for the CDR3: TGCAGTGCTAGGGCCGGGACATCCGGTGAAGCTTTCTTT.

This clonotype was counted ten times or more. The gene calls are TRBV7-8 and TRBJ1-3; D unresolved. V was shortened by 4 bases and J by 6 bases, with 10 bases between the two germline ends. In germline, CDR1 is SGHVS, CDR2 FQNEAQ. The CDR3 length is 13 residues. CDR3 amino acids: CASSSGLLNTIYF. Written as DNA, the CDR3 is TGTGCCAGCAGCTCCGGGCTGCTAAACACCATATATTTT. Full variable domain (rest looked up from reference TRBV7-8 and TRBJ1-3): GAGVSQSPRYKVAKRGQDVALRCDPISGHVSLFWYQQALGQGPEFLTYFQNEAQLDKSGLPSDRFFAERPEGSVSTLKIQRTQQEDSAVYLCASSSGLLNTIYFGEGSWLTVV.

The sample holds many counts of this clonotype. The V gene is TRBV6-1, the J gene TRBJ2-7, with 10 bases that match TRBD2. Germline CDR1 is MNHNS and CDR2 is SASEGT. There are 15 residues in the CDR3. The ends lost 6 bases at V and 6 bases at J; junction bases unmatched: 11. Here the CDR3 reads CASRALGTSAREQYF. Here the CDR3 DNA reads TGTGCCAGCAGGGCCCTCGGGACTAGCGCACGCGAGCAGTACTTC.

This clonotype has just a few counts. The chain is built from TRBV28 and TRBJ1-5; the D is unclear. Trimming pared 7 bases from V and 6 bases from J, leaving 22 bases between. Germline CDR1 MDHEN, CDR2 SYDVKM. The CDR3 loop spans 16 amino acids. In DNA form, the CDR3 reads TGTGCCAGCATCAACCCGGGTGGTCCGGGTGGTCAGCCCCAGCATTTT. Residues: CASINPGGPGGQPQHF.

The V gene is TRBV27, the J gene TRBJ2-7; 8 nucleotides align to TRBD1. V shed 4 bases and J 5 bases; nucleotides not matched to a gene: 10. Germline V gene sequence: CDR1 MNHEY, CDR2 SMNVEV (reference sequence). The CDR3 totals 15 residues. The DNA of the CDR3 is TGTGCCAGCAGTTCCGCCCCCAGGGGGCGTAACGAGCAGTACTTC. The encoded protein is CASSSAPRGRNEQYF.

This clonotype was observed a few times. The rearrangement uses TRBV3-1 and TRBJ1-6; D not certain. This CDR3 has 14 residues. V was clipped by 6 bases and J by 9 bases, with 15 bases between them. Germline CDR1 is LGHDT and CDR2 is YNNKEL (reference sequence). The chain's CDR3 is CASSLVPEGSPLHF. In DNA form, the CDR3 reads TGTGCCAGCAGTCTGGTGCCGGAGGGTTCACCCCTCCACTTT.